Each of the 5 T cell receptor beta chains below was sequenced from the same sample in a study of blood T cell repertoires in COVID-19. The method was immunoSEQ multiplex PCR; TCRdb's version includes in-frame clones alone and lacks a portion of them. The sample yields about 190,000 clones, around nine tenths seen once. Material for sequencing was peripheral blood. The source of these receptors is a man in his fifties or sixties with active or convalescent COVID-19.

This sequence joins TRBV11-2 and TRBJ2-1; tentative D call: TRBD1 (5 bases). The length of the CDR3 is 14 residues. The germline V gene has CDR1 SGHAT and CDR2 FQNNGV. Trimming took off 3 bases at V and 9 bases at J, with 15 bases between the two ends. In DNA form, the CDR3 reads TGTGCCAGCAGCTTGATATCAGGGAATGGTGAGCAGTTCTTC. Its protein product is CASSLISGNGEQFF.

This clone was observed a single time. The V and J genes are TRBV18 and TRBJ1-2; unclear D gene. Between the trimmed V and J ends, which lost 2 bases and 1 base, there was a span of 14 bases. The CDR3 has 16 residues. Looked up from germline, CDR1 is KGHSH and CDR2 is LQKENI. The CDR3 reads CASSPAGGQINYGYTF. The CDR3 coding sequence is TGTGCCAGCTCACCAGCCGGCGGCCAGATTAACTATGGCTACACCTTC.

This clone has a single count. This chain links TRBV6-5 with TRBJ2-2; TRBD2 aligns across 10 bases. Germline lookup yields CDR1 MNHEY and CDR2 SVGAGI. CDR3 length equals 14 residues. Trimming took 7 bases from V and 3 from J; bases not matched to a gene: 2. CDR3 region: CASKLAGHTGELFF. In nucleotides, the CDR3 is TGTGCCAGCAAACTAGCGGGGCACACCGGGGAGCTGTTTTTT.

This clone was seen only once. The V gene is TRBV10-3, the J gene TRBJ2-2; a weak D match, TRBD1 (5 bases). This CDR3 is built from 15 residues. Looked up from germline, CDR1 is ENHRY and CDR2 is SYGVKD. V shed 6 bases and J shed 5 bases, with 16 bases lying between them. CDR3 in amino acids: CAIRPTVSRTGELFF. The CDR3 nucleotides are TGTGCCATCAGGCCGACAGTCAGTAGAACCGGGGAGCTGTTTTTT.

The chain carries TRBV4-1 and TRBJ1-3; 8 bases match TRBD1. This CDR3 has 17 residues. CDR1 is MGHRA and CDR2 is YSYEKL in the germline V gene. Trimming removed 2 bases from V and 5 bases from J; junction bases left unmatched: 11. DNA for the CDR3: TGCGCCAGCAGCCAACCCGGACAGGGCCCACCTAGAAACACCATATATTTT. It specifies CASSQPGQGPPRNTIYF.